These 16 T cell receptor beta chains came from one sample sequenced in a study of T cell responses to AZD1222 COVID-19 vaccine. TCRdb's copy holds only in-frame clones and misses some; the assay was immunoSEQ multiplex PCR. The data show 95,000 to 150,000 clones, around 80% seen once. The material was peripheral blood, obtained 28 days after the second AZD1222 dose. The origin of the receptors is an adult who received the AZD1222 COVID-19 vaccine.

This chain connects TRBV28 to TRBJ1-5, with D unclear. Germline CDR1 MDHEN, CDR2 SYDVKM. The V end lost 3 bases, the J end lost 3 bases, and 12 bases lay between the germline ends. The CDR3 loop spans 15 amino acids. The CDR3: CASSFPGLLNQPQHF. The CDR3 nucleotides read TGTGCCAGCAGTTTCCCAGGACTTCTCAATCAGCCCCAGCATTTT.

The gene calls are TRBV29-1 and TRBJ2-3; D tentatively fits TRBD1 or TRBD2 (5 bases each). Germline loops: CDR1 SQVTM, CDR2 ANQGSEA. The CDR3 contains 13 residues. Trimming pared 6 bases from V and 5 bases from J, leaving 15 bases between. The CDR3 protein is CSVSGSHRDTQYF. The DNA of the CDR3 is TGCAGCGTGTCAGGGAGTCATAGAGATACGCAGTATTTT.

The rearrangement joins TRBV30 to TRBJ2-1; 7 bases line up with TRBD1. This CDR3 contains 16 residues. Per germline, CDR1 GTSNPN and CDR2 SVGIG (reference sequence). Losses at the gene ends were 5 bases for V and 0 bases for J; bases not matched to a gene: 10. For the CDR3, the DNA is TGTGCCTGGGAGACAGGGCCCCTCCTCTCCTACAATGAGCAGTTCTTC. Its protein product is CAWETGPLLSYNEQFF.

The rearrangement joins TRBV6-2 or TRBV6-3 to TRBJ1-1, with 7 bases fitting TRBD1. The CDR3 totals 15 residues. V was clipped by 6 bases and J by 7 bases; unmatched bases: 14. Germline lookup yields CDR1 MNHEY and CDR2 SVGEGT. DNA for the CDR3: TGTGCCAGCAGCCTGACTCACCCCAGACAGGGTGAAGCTTTCTTT. Protein sequence: CASSLTHPRQGEAFF.

This chain links TRBV6-5 with TRBJ2-1, with TRBD2 identical over 9 bases. The CDR3 consists of 16 residues. Germline V gene data show CDR1 as MNHEY and CDR2 as SVGAGI. V was pared by 0 bases and J by 6 bases, with 6 bases of the junction left unmatched. The CDR3: CASSYSGLATFNEQFF. The CDR3 nucleotides read TGTGCCAGCAGTTACTCCGGACTAGCGACTTTCAATGAGCAGTTCTTC.

The chain is built from TRBV18 and TRBJ2-7; 9 bases map to TRBD1. The CDR3 covers 14 residues. V shed 3 bases and J 2 bases; nucleotides not matched to a gene: 2. The germline CDR1 and CDR2 sequences are KGHSH and LQKENI. The CDR3 sequence: CASSPGQGTYEQYF. The CDR3, as DNA: TGTGCCAGCTCACCTGGACAGGGGACCTACGAGCAGTACTTC.

As to this clone: Other nucleotide sequences in the sample specify the same CDR3. The chain links TRBV25-1 to TRBJ1-2; D unresolved. Germline assignment: CDR1 MGHDK and CDR2 SYGVNS. The V end was cut by 3 bases, the J end by 5 bases, with 7 bases between. The CDR3 totals 12 residues. This CDR3 reads CASSDGRYGYTF. CDR3 sequence (DNA): TGTGCCAGCAGTGACGGACGGTATGGCTACACCTTC.

This clone was found once. The chain has TRBV28 and TRBJ2-5; a possible D gene is TRBD2 (6 bases). The length of the CDR3 is 16 residues. Trimming took off 2 bases at V and 1 base at J, with 14 bases between the two ends. Germline V gene lookup returns CDR1 MDHEN and CDR2 SYDVKM. CDR3 protein: CASSLSLDYLQETQYF. The CDR3 nucleotides read TGTGCCAGCAGTTTAAGTTTGGACTACCTCCAAGAGACCCAGTACTTC.

The V call is TRBV3-1 (or the pseudogene TRBV3-2), the J call TRBJ1-1, with D possibly matching TRBD1 (5 bases). The CDR3 totals 13 residues. The V end was cut by 4 bases, the J end by 5 bases, with 11 bases between. CDR1 and CDR2 from the germline V gene are LGHDT and YNNKEL (reference sequence). CDR3 residues: CASSPNGGTEAFF. The CDR3 coding sequence is TGTGCCAGCAGCCCGAACGGGGGAACTGAAGCTTTCTTT.

V is TRBV19 and J is TRBJ2-3; D is undetermined. Germline CDR1 is LNHDA and CDR2 is SQIVND (reference sequence). CDR3 length: 14 amino acids. Trimming took off 6 bases at V and 0 bases at J, with 10 bases between the two ends. The CDR3 sequence: CASRAGWSTDTQYF. The DNA for the CDR3 is TGTGCCAGTAGGGCAGGTTGGAGCACAGATACGCAGTATTTT.

The V and J genes are TRBV28 and TRBJ1-2; D unresolved. Trimming pared 5 bases from V and 4 bases from J, leaving 17 bases between. The V gene's germline CDR1 is MDHEN and CDR2 SYDVKM. The CDR3 has 15 amino acids. The CDR3 DNA follows: TGTGCCAGCAGTCCACACCTTGGTCTACCCTATGGCTACACCTTC. The encoded protein is CASSPHLGLPYGYTF.

The V call is TRBV28, the J call TRBJ2-1; 8 nucleotides agree with TRBD2. Germline-derived CDR1 and CDR2 are MDHEN and SYDVKM. This CDR3 spans 15 amino acids. V trimming: 5 bases; J trimming: 6 bases; junction bases outside the gene matches: 9. The DNA of the CDR3 is TGTGCCAGCAGTCCCCGGGTAGCGGGGAGCAATGAGCAGTTCTTC. This codes for CASSPRVAGSNEQFF.

As DNA, the CDR3 is TGTGCCAGCAGCTCGACAGGGTGGGCCACTGAAGCTTTCTTT. Encoded protein: CASSSTGWATEAFF. The chain combines TRBV7-2 with TRBJ1-1; TRBD1 matches at 7 bases. Germline V gene lookup returns CDR1 SGHTA and CDR2 FQGNSA. This CDR3 spans 14 amino acids. V was clipped by 4 bases and J by 4 bases; unmatched bases: 6.

V and J are TRBV4-3 and TRBJ2-5, with 8 nucleotides matching TRBD1. CDR3 size: 16 residues. J gave up 1 base and V 0 bases, and 4 bases lay outside the gene matches. Germline assignment: CDR1 LGHNA and CDR2 YSLEER. The CDR3 region is CASSQEGRGPQETQYF. The CDR3 nucleotides are TGCGCCAGCAGCCAAGAAGGCAGGGGGCCCCAAGAGACCCAGTACTTC.

The V gene is TRBV10-3, the J gene TRBJ1-1; no reliable D call. V was cut by 5 bases and J by 0 bases, with 10 bases left in between. The germline CDR1 and CDR2 sequences are ENHRY and SYGVKD. The CDR3 has 14 residues. DNA of the CDR3: TGTGCCATCAGTCCCGCCGGGGTGAACACTGAAGCTTTCTTT. It is translated as CAISPAGVNTEAFF.

The rearrangement links TRBV10-3 to TRBJ1-5, with D tentatively TRBD1 (5 bases). Trimming removed 2 bases from V and 2 bases from J, with 13 bases in between. Germline CDR1 ENHRY, CDR2 SYGVKD. The CDR3 has 16 residues. The CDR3 DNA reads TGTGCCATCAGTGAGGGGCAGGGTTCGGGCAATCAGCCCCAGCATTTT. This translates into CAISEGQGSGNQPQHF.